This T cell receptor (beta chain) was recorded in a study of post-analysis software for immune sequencing data. Study as a whole: The study covered relapsing-remitting, secondary progressive and progressive-relapsing courses of multiple sclerosis.

Trimming left V 6 bases short and J 8 bases short, with 14 bases between. The CDR3 totals 13 residues. Germline-derived CDR1 and CDR2 are LGHDT and YNNKEL (reference sequence). Study results and limitations: Roughly 5 TRBV segments occurring more often in patients than controls included TRBV5-6, TRBV5-1 and TRBV20-1. Normalized Chao1 diversity in multiple sclerosis patients fell significantly below that of controls.

Unique molecular identifiers tagged the TCR beta cDNA libraries. It was from roughly 1 to 10 million T cells that approximately 500,000 cDNA molecules came. TCRdb redid the calling of the PCR reads with MiXCR, one entry per CDR3 protein. The data show some 690,000 distinct CDR3 sequences, roughly three fifths seen once. About this clonotype itself: Its antigen is as yet unknown.

The V and J genes are TRBV3-1 and TRBJ2-1, with no clear D. The TCR sequence derives from a girl aged 2 to 10 with multiple sclerosis. The sample comprised blood. DNA for the CDR3: TGTGCCAGCAGACGGAGCCTCCTCGATGAGCAGTTCTTC. It translates to CASRRSLLDEQFF.